The rows below give T cell receptor beta chains drawn from one sample of a study of brain T cells in children with intractable seizures. Clones were sequenced by immunoSEQ multiplex PCR, and TCRdb holds only the in-frame ones, with some missing. This sample yields roughly 120,000 clones, of which 85% to 95% are seen a single time; 3.8% belongs to the top ten. The sequencing here drew on peripheral blood, taken at surgery. These receptors came from a boy in the first two years of life with hemimegalencephaly and intractable seizures. Each CDR3 is given with its conserved first and last residue. D genes are given only for firm matches. The size field is filled for only some rows; it gives once, few, many or a size class.

j_gene | abundance | d_gene | v_gene | CDR3nt | CDR3aa
TRBJ2-2 | NA | NA | TRBV14 | TGTGCCAGCAGCCGGCGGAGCTGGAACACCGGGGAGCTGTTTTTT | CASSRRSWNTGELFF
TRBJ2-7 | NA | NA | TRBV27 | TGTGCCAGCAGTTTATCGTCTTTTGACACATCCTACGAGCAGTACTTC | CASSLSSFDTSYEQYF
TRBJ2-2 | NA | TRBD2 | TRBV4-2 | TGTGCCAGCAGCCAAGGGACTAGCTTGGCACCGGGGGAGCTGTTTTTT | CASSQGTSLAPGELFF
TRBJ1-1 | NA | NA | TRBV7-9 | TGTGCCAGCAGCTTTCCCACTGAAGCTTTCTTT | CASSFPTEAFF
TRBJ2-7 | NA | TRBD2 | TRBV5-1 | TGCGCCAGCAGCTGGGGACTAGCCCCTGCCGAGCAGTACTTC | CASSWGLAPAEQYF
TRBJ1-5 | once | NA | TRBV10-2 | TGCGCCAGCAGTGAGTCCGGGGTGCATCAGCCCCAGCATTTT | CASSESGVHQPQHF
TRBJ2-7 | NA | NA | TRBV6-6 | TGTGCCAGCAGTCACGAGGCGGGGAGGAACGAGCAGTACTTC | CASSHEAGRNEQYF
TRBJ2-7 | NA | TRBD2 | TRBV5-1 | TGCGCCAGCAAAACTAGCGGGAGCGAGCAGTACTTC | CASKTSGSEQYF
TRBJ2-7 | NA | NA | TRBV9 | TGTGCCAGCAGCGCCCGAGCCGGGCGCACCTACGAGCAGTACTTC | CASSARAGRTYEQYF
TRBJ2-1 | few | NA | TRBV27 | TGTGCCAGCAGTTTAGGGAGCTCCTACAATGAGCAGTTCTTC | CASSLGSSYNEQFF
TRBJ2-3 | NA | NA | TRBV18 | TGTGCCAGCTCCCCCCCCCGGCCGGCTAGCACAGATACGCAGTATTTT | CASSPPRPASTDTQYF
TRBJ2-2 | NA | NA | TRBV18 | TGTGCCAGCTCACCCGTAAAGGGGACCGGGGAGCTGTTTTTT | CASSPVKGTGELFF
TRBJ2-1 | NA | NA | TRBV28 | TGTGCCAGCAGCCTCGGACTTATCAATGAGCAGTTCTTC | CASSLGLINEQFF